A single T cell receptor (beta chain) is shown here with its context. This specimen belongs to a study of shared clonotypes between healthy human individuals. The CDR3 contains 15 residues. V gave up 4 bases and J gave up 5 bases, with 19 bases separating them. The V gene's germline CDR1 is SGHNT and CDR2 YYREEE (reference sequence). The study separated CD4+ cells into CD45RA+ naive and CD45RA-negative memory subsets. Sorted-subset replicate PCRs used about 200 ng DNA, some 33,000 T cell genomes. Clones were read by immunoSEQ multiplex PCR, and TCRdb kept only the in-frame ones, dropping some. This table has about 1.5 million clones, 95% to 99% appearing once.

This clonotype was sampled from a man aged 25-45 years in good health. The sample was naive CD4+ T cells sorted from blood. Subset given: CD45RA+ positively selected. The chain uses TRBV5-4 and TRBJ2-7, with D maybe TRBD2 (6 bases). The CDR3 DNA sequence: TGTGCCAGCAGCCCTCGGGGGAGATCAAATAACGAGCAGTACTTC. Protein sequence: CASSPRGRSNNEQYF. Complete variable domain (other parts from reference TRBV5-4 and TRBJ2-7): ETGVTQSPTHLIKTRGQQVTLRCSSQSGHNTVSWYQQALGQGPQFIFQYYREEENGRGNFPPRFSGLQFPNYSSELNVNALELDDSALYLCASSPRGRSNNEQYFGPGTRLTVT.